This T cell receptor beta chain was captured by sequencing in a study of T cells expressing NK-cell markers. For the study at large: The TCR beta repertoires originated in sorted CD3+CD56+NKG2C+, CD3+CD56+NKG2C- and CD3+CD56-NKG2C+ T cells. Whole-study results and caveats: These clonotypes also led the CD3+CD56-NKG2C+ fraction in several donors. Among CD8+ T cells from five or six donors, dominant NKG2C+ clonotypes accounted for roughly 1.0-7.0%.

Of note for this clonotype: Its antigen is undetermined.

Generation of TCR beta cDNA was performed by 5'RACE template switching incorporating UMIs. TCRdb re-called the 5' RACE reads; every CDR3 protein appears as one record, without DNA. The table lists about 430,000 distinct CDR3 sequences. The CDR3 consists of 14 residues. CDR1 and CDR2 from the germline V gene are SGHNT and YYREEE (reference sequence). This TCR was sampled from a woman in her 50s in good health. The rearrangement joins TRBV5-4 to TRBJ2-3. Sequencing input: blood T cells: a sorted CD56 or NKG2C T cell subset, CD4+ or CD8+ T cells, or bulk PBMC T cells (not recorded which). The CDR3 spells CASSLRASTDTQYF.